The clone carrying this T cell receptor (beta chain) was seen a single time. The assay was immunoSEQ multiplex PCR, and TCRdb's table has in-frame clones only and misses some. The sample consists of approximately 100,000 clones, roughly 84% of them appearing once. CDR1 MGHRA and CDR2 YSYEKL come from the germline V gene. The CDR3 totals 17 residues. V lost 3 bases and J lost 1, with 18 bases in between. This sample is drawn from a study of blood T cell repertoires in COVID-19. V gene TRBV4-1 combines with J gene TRBJ2-5; tentative D call: TRBD2 (5 bases). Specimen: peripheral blood. The receptor's source is a woman older than 75 with active or convalescent COVID-19. CDR3 bases: TGCGCCAGCAGCCAGGGCCCCGGAGGACCCAGCCAAGAGACCCAGTACTTC. Encoded protein: CASSQGPGGPSQETQYF.